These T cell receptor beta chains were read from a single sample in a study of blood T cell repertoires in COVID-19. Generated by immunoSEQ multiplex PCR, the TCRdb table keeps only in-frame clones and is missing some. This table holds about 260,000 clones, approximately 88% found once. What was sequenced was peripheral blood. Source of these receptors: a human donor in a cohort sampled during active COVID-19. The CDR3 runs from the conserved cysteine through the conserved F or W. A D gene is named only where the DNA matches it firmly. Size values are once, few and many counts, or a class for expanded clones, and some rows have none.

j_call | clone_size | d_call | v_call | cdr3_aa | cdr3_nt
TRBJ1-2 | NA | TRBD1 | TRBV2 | CASSEKTGGDYGYTF | TGTGCCAGCAGTGAAAAGACAGGGGGCGACTATGGCTACACCTTC
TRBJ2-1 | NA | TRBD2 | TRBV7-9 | CASSLGAGEYNEQFF | TGTGCCAGCAGCTTAGGAGCGGGAGAGTACAATGAGCAGTTCTTC
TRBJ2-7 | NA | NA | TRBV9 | CASSPRVGSYEQYF | TGTGCCAGCAGCCCCAGGGTCGGCTCCTACGAGCAGTACTTC
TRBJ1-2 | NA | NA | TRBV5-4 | CASRDTGTRSGYTF | TGTGCCAGCAGAGACACCGGGACAAGATCGGGCTACACCTTC
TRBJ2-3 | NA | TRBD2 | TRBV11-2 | CASNKLAGGLQTDTQYF | TGTGCCAGCAACAAACTAGCGGGAGGGTTACAAACAGATACGCAGTATTTT
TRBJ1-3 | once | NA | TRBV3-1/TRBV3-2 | CASSLSSGNTIYF | TGTGCCAGCAGCCTTAGCTCTGGAAACACCATATATTTT
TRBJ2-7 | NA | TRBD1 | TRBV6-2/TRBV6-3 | CASSPTRQTGSVDEQYF | TGTGCCAGCAGTCCCACGCGTCAGACAGGGTCGGTGGACGAGCAGTACTTC
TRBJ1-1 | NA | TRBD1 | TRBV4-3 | CASSHPPVGQVILNTEAFF | TGCGCCAGCAGCCACCCACCGGTGGGACAGGTCATTTTGAACACTGAAGCTTTCTTT
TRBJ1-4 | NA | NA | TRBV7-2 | CASTWGRLNEKLFF | TGTGCCAGCACCTGGGGCAGACTTAATGAAAAACTGTTTTTT
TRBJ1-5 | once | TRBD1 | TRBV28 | CASSNPGQGLYQPQHF | TGTGCCAGCAGTAACCCTGGACAGGGTCTATACCAGCCCCAGCATTTT
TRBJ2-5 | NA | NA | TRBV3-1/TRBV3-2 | CASSQVSGIKTQYF | TGTGCCAGCAGCCAAGTTTCGGGGATAAAGACCCAGTACTTC
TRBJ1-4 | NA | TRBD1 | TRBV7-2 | CASSLEGWTGRSEKLFF | TGTGCCAGCAGCTTAGAAGGGTGGACAGGTCGAAGCGAAAAACTGTTTTTT
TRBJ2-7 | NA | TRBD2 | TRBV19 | CASSIGPGGHYEQYF | TGTGCCAGTAGTATCGGCCCGGGAGGACACTACGAGCAGTACTTC
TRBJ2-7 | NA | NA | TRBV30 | CAWSGGLYEQYF | TGTGCCTGGAGTGGGGGGCTCTACGAGCAGTACTTC
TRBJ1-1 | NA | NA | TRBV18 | CASSPDTVMNTEAFF | TGTGCCAGCTCACCGGACACCGTCATGAACACTGAAGCTTTCTTT
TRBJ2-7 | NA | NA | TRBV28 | CASSLGQSYEQYF | TGTGCCAGCAGTTTGGGGCAGAGCTACGAGCAGTACTTC
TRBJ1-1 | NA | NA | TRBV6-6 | CASSYSVDRGRYEAFF | TGTGCCAGCAGTTACTCGGTTGATCGGGGGAGGTACGAAGCTTTCTTT
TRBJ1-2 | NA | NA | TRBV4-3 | CASSRSGELANYGYTF | TGCGCCAGCAGCCGCAGCGGGGAGTTAGCTAACTATGGCTACACCTTC
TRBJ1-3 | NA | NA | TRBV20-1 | CSASSGRVGNTIYF | TGCAGTGCTAGTTCCGGCAGGGTTGGAAACACCATATATTTT
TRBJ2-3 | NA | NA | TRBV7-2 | CASSLETIIDTQYF | TGTGCCAGCAGCTTAGAAACTATCATAGATACGCAGTATTTT
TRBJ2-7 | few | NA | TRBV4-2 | CASSQDPVGLEQYF | TGTGCCAGCAGCCAAGATCCCGTGGGGCTAGAGCAGTACTTC
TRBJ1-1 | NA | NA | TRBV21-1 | CASSKKYRGSYTEAFF | TGTGCCAGCAGCAAAAAGTACAGGGGGTCATACACTGAAGCTTTCTTT
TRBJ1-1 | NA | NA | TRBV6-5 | CASSPGAVNTEAFF | TGTGCCAGCAGCCCAGGGGCTGTGAACACTGAAGCTTTCTTT
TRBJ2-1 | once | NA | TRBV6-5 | CASSPTGSNEQFF | TGTGCCAGCAGCCCGACGGGAAGTAATGAGCAGTTCTTC
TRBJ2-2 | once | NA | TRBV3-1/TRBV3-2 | CASSPRSGTGELFF | TGTGCCAGCAGCCCACGTAGTGGCACCGGGGAGCTGTTTTTT
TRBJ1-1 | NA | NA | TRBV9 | CASSPERGTEAFF | TGTGCCAGCAGCCCAGAAAGGGGCACTGAAGCTTTCTTT
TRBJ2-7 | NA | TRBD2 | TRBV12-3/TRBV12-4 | CASSFGGGGEQYF | TGTGCCAGCAGTTTTGGCGGGGGAGGCGAGCAGTACTTC
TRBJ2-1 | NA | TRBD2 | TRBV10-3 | CAISELGTSAYNEQFF | TGTGCCATCAGTGAGCTAGGGACTAGCGCCTACAATGAGCAGTTCTTC
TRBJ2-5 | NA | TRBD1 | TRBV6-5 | CAARDSETQYF | TGTGCCGCCCGGGACAGCGAGACCCAGTACTTC
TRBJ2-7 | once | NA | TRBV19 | CASTARGSPYEQYF | TGTGCCAGTACCGCGCGGGGAAGCCCCTACGAGCAGTACTTC
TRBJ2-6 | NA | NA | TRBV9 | CASSVGERVSGANVLTF | TGTGCCAGCAGCGTAGGGGAGAGAGTCTCTGGGGCCAACGTCCTGACTTTC
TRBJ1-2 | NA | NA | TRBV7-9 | CASSLDGYGYTF | TGTGCCAGCAGCTTAGACGGCTATGGCTACACCTTC
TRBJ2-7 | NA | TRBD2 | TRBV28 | CASWTTLAGGPYEQYF | TGTGCCAGCTGGACAACCTTAGCGGGAGGGCCCTACGAGCAGTACTTC
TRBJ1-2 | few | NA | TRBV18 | CASSPRIDDGYTF | TGTGCCAGCTCACCACGAATAGATGATGGCTACACCTTC
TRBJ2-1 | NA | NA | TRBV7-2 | CASSRGGVYNEQFF | TGTGCCAGCAGCCGGGGTGGGGTCTACAATGAGCAGTTCTTC
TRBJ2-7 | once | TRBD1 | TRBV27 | CATAPRTGKYEQYF | TGTGCCACCGCGCCCAGGACAGGGAAATACGAGCAGTACTTC
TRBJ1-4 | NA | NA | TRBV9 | CASSTRGAQYEKLFF | TGTGCCAGCAGCACCCGGGGGGCCCAGTATGAAAAACTGTTTTTT
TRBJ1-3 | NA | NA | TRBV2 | CASSELSRGLGNTIYF | TGTGCCAGCAGTGAACTTTCGAGAGGGCTTGGAAACACCATATATTTT
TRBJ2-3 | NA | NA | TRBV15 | CATESSSTDTQYF | TGTGCCACCGAGAGTTCTAGCACAGATACGCAGTATTTT
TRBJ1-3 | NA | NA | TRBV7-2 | CASSNQGAGNTIYF | TGTGCCAGCAGTAACCAGGGTGCCGGAAACACCATATATTTT
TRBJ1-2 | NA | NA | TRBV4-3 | CASSQDSGPYYGYTF | TGCGCCAGCAGCCAAGATTCGGGTCCCTACTATGGCTACACCTTC
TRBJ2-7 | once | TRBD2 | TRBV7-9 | CASSPLGLAYEQYF | TGTGCCAGCAGCCCGCTGGGACTAGCCTACGAGCAGTACTTC
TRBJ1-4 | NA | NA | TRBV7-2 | CASSVNRLYEKLFF | TGTGCCAGCAGTGTTAACAGGCTTTATGAAAAACTGTTTTTT
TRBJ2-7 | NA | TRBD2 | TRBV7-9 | CASSSGLAGIEQYF | TGTGCCAGCAGCTCGGGACTAGCGGGAATCGAGCAGTACTTC
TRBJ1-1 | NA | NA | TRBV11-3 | CASSFEQGGGTEAFF | TGTGCCAGCAGCTTCGAACAGGGAGGGGGCACTGAAGCTTTCTTT
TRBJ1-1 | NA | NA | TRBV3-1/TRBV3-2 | CASSQEAGSYTEAFF | TGTGCCAGCAGCCAAGAGGCAGGGTCATACACTGAAGCTTTCTTT